Listed below are T cell receptor beta chains from one sample, sequenced in a study of response to subunit inactivated influenza vaccine. From the RT-PCR reads, TCRdb called clonotypes with MiXCR, one entry per CDR3 protein. The sample includes about 650,000 distinct CDR3 sequences, 15% to 19% seen only once; the top ten take about 9.9%. Sequenced here: PBMCs from blood, sampled approximately 12 days after vaccination. The source is a man in his fifties who received an inactivated influenza vaccine. Each CDR3 is given with its conserved first and last residue. D genes are given only for firm matches. Not every row has a clone size; where given, it reads once, few, many or a size class.

TRBV20-1	TRBD1	NA	TRBJ1-2	TGCAGTGCTAGAGATCCCCCGCGGGACAGTATCTATCTCTATGGCTACACCTTC	CSARDPPRDSIYLYGYTF
TRBV4-2	NA	NA	TRBJ1-4	TGTGCCAGCAGTCGGGGGGGAAATGAAAAACTGTTTTTT	CASSRGGNEKLFF
TRBV9	NA	few	TRBJ2-6	TGTGCCAGCAGCGTAGTCTCTGGGGCCAACGTCCTGACTTTC	CASSVVSGANVLTF
TRBV4-1	TRBD1	NA	TRBJ2-3	TGCGCCAGCCGTCCTGCGCAGGGGGCGCAAAATACGCAGTATTTT	CASRPAQGAQNTQYF
TRBV12-3/TRBV12-4	TRBD2	few	TRBJ2-1	TGTGCCAGCAGTTTTGAAGGCGGGAGGGCCAAGGAGCAGTTCTTC	CASSFEGGRAKEQFF
TRBV14	TRBD2	few	TRBJ2-1	TGTGCCAGCACCTCGACTAGCGGGACATACAATGAGCAGTTCTTC	CASTSTSGTYNEQFF
TRBV7-2	TRBD2	few	TRBJ2-3	TGTGCCAGCAGCCCTCGACTAGCGGGAGCCTCAGATACGCAGTATTTT	CASSPRLAGASDTQYF
TRBV28	TRBD2	few	TRBJ2-3	TGTGCCAGCGATTCCCTAGCGGGGGACACAGATACGCAGTATTTT	CASDSLAGDTDTQYF
TRBV28	NA	NA	TRBJ2-1	TGTGCCAGCAGTCCCGAGGTCTACTCCTACAATGAGCAGTTCTTC	CASSPEVYSYNEQFF
TRBV20-1	TRBD2	few	TRBJ2-3	TGCAGTGCTAAGGGGGGCCTAGCGGGGAAGGCAGATACGCAGTATTTT	CSAKGGLAGKADTQYF
TRBV3-1	NA	few	TRBJ2-3	TGTGCCAGCAGGGAAGAGAGTGTAACAGATACGCAGTATTTT	CASREESVTDTQYF
TRBV12-3/TRBV12-4	NA	NA	TRBJ2-5	TGTGCCAGCAGCTCGGCGAGGCAAGAGACCCAGTACTTC	CASSSARQETQYF
TRBV19	NA	NA	TRBJ2-7	TGTGCCAGTAGCAAAGCCTGGGGGTCCTACAATGAGCAGTACTTC	CASSKAWGSYNEQYF
TRBV5-6	TRBD1	few	TRBJ2-1	TGTGCCAGCAGCTCAGCTGGCTCTAGGACAGGTATTCGGCAGTTCTTC	CASSSAGSRTGIRQFF
TRBV11-2	NA	few	TRBJ1-5	TGTGCCAGCAGCTTAGTAATACAGGCCGCGGGACTAAGCAATCAGCCCCAGCATTTT	CASSLVIQAAGLSNQPQHF
TRBV7-6	NA	NA	TRBJ2-2	TGTGCCAGCAGCCCCACCTGGGGGGCCGGGGAGCTGTTTTTT	CASSPTWGAGELFF
TRBV20-1	TRBD2	NA	TRBJ2-1	TGCAGTGCTAGAGGTGGCGGGAGAAAGAACAAGTTGGGGTACAATGAGCAGTTCTTC	CSARGGGRKNKLGYNEQFF
TRBV25-1	TRBD1	NA	TRBJ2-2	TGTGCCAGCAGGGAGACAGGGGTCGCCGGGGAGCTGTTTTTT	CASRETGVAGELFF
TRBV20-1	TRBD1	many	TRBJ1-6	TGCAGTGCTCGCTGGGACAGTAAACACCACTTT	CSARWDSKHHF
TRBV7-2	TRBD1	many	TRBJ2-5	TGTGCCAGCAGCCCAGACAGGGTCCAAGAGACCCAGTACTTC	CASSPDRVQETQYF
TRBV28	NA	few	TRBJ2-3	TGTGCCAGCAGTTTAGGTGGGACGGGAGCCGCCCCCACAGATACGCAGTATTTT	CASSLGGTGAAPTDTQYF
TRBV25-1	NA	many	TRBJ2-5	TGTGCCAGCTCCCTCCCCGGGGGACAAGAGACCCAGTACTTC	CASSLPGGQETQYF
TRBV5-1	NA	many	TRBJ1-2	TGCGCCAGCAGCTTGCAACCGGCCTCCCAGGATGGCTACACCTTC	CASSLQPASQDGYTF
TRBV4-3	TRBD2	NA	TRBJ2-5	TGCGCCAGCAGCCAAGATCTTTCGGCGGGAGGGCGTGAGACCCAGTACTTC	CASSQDLSAGGRETQYF
TRBV7-2	NA	few	TRBJ1-6	TGTGCCAGCAGCGTAGAGTGGCAGGGGTCTTCACCCCTCCACTTT	CASSVEWQGSSPLHF
TRBV28	TRBD1	NA	TRBJ2-7	TGTGCCAGCAGTTCTACCCCGGGACAGGGGAAATACGAGCAGTACTTC	CASSSTPGQGKYEQYF
TRBV10-1	NA	once	TRBJ2-4	TGCGCCAGCAGTGAGTCGAAGCTTGGCAGAGGAAATCGCTTAGCCAAAAACATTCAGTACTTC	CASSESKLGRGNRLAKNIQYF
TRBV19	TRBD2	NA	TRBJ2-3	TGTGCCAGTAGTCAAGGGACTAGCGTGGATACGCAGTATTTT	CASSQGTSVDTQYF
TRBV29-1	TRBD1	NA	TRBJ1-1	TGCAGCGTTGATACTAGGACAGGGAGCACTGAAGCTTTCTTT	CSVDTRTGSTEAFF
TRBV29-1	NA	few	TRBJ1-2	TGCAGCGTTGAAGAGGGAGGGGACTATGGCTACACCTTC	CSVEEGGDYGYTF
TRBV29-1	NA	NA	TRBJ2-7	TGCAGCGTTGTGGGCCACTACGAGCAGTACTTC	CSVVGHYEQYF
TRBV5-1	NA	NA	TRBJ2-7	TGCGCCAGCAGTGCGTCGGGGGCGACCTACGAGCAGTACTTC	CASSASGATYEQYF
TRBV4-1	TRBD2	few	TRBJ2-3	TGCGCCAGCAGCCAAGATCTTCCTAGCGGAGATACGCAGTATTTT	CASSQDLPSGDTQYF
TRBV12-3/TRBV12-4	NA	few	TRBJ2-5	TGTGCCAGCAGTACTTTGGAGCTCGGGGGCGGGGAGACCCAGTACTTC	CASSTLELGGGETQYF
TRBV4-3	NA	few	TRBJ2-3	TGCGCCAGCAGCCAAGATCCAACGGGAGTACCAGATACGCAGTATTTT	CASSQDPTGVPDTQYF
TRBV7-8	NA	NA	TRBJ1-2	TGTGCCAGCAGCCCCCCCGGCAGGGCGTACTATGGCTACACCTTC	CASSPPGRAYYGYTF
TRBV27	NA	few	TRBJ2-7	TGTGCCAGCAGTAGGGACGGAGCTTACGAGCAGTACTTC	CASSRDGAYEQYF
TRBV29-1	NA	few	TRBJ2-3	TGCAGCGTTGAAGAGGTAGGGCTCGGGGATACGCAGTATTTT	CSVEEVGLGDTQYF
TRBV12-3/TRBV12-4	TRBD2	NA	TRBJ2-3	TGTGCCTGTGGCAGCGGGAGCGGGAATACGCAGTATTTT	CACGSGSGNTQYF
TRBV12-3/TRBV12-4	NA	few	TRBJ1-6	TGTGCCAGCAGTTTAGGGGGGTATAATTCACCCCTCCACTTT	CASSLGGYNSPLHF
TRBV4-3	NA	few	TRBJ2-7	TGCGCCAGCAGCCCGACCTTGATGGGGGGCCACTACGAGCAGTACTTC	CASSPTLMGGHYEQYF
TRBV7-8	TRBD1	NA	TRBJ2-5	TGTGCCAGCAGCCGAGGTCGGACAGGGGCGGAGACCCAGTACTTC	CASSRGRTGAETQYF
TRBV10-3	NA	many	TRBJ1-4	TGTGCCATCAGTGAGTCGGGCCTTCGTGAGGAAAAACTGTTTTTT	CAISESGLREEKLFF
TRBV12-3/TRBV12-4	NA	many	TRBJ1-2	TGTGCCAGCAGCCGGACTGATAACTATGGCTACACCTTC	CASSRTDNYGYTF
TRBV6-1	TRBD1	NA	TRBJ1-1	TGTGCCAGCAGTGAACGAAACCAGGGGGCAAGAACTGAAGCTTTCTTT	CASSERNQGARTEAFF
TRBV18	TRBD2	NA	TRBJ2-5	TGTGCCAGCTCACCATGGAGCGGGGGAACCCAAGAGACCCAGTACTTC	CASSPWSGGTQETQYF
TRBV3-1	NA	NA	TRBJ2-1	TGTGCCAGCAGCCAAGGTATAGCGAACCCCTACAATGAGCAGTTCTTC	CASSQGIANPYNEQFF
TRBV4-3	NA	NA	TRBJ2-5	TGCGCCAGCAGCCTGTCTAAGTGGGAGACCCAGTACTTC	CASSLSKWETQYF
TRBV7-2	NA	NA	TRBJ2-7	TGTGCCAGCAGCTTAAATTTCCGGGCCGCTGGGGAGCAGTACTTC	CASSLNFRAAGEQYF
TRBV7-6	TRBD1	few	TRBJ2-1	TGTGCCAGCAGCCCCACGGGACAGGGGTGGAATGAGCAGTTCTTC	CASSPTGQGWNEQFF
TRBV12-3/TRBV12-4	TRBD1	few	TRBJ1-2	TGTGCCAGCACCCGACGGACAGGGGAGGGCTACACCTTC	CASTRRTGEGYTF
TRBV5-1	TRBD1	few	TRBJ2-5	TGCGCCAGCAGCCATGGACAGGACCAAGAGACCCAGTACTTC	CASSHGQDQETQYF
TRBV20-1	NA	few	TRBJ2-7	TGCAGTGGGGACGGAATAAACTACGAGCAGTACTTC	CSGDGINYEQYF
TRBV11-2	TRBD2	few	TRBJ2-7	TGTGCCAGCAGCTCCACTAGCGGGATCGGCTACGAGCAGTACTTC	CASSSTSGIGYEQYF
TRBV7-2	NA	few	TRBJ2-7	TGTGCCAGCAGCTTAGACAGATTTTCCGAGCAGTACTTC	CASSLDRFSEQYF